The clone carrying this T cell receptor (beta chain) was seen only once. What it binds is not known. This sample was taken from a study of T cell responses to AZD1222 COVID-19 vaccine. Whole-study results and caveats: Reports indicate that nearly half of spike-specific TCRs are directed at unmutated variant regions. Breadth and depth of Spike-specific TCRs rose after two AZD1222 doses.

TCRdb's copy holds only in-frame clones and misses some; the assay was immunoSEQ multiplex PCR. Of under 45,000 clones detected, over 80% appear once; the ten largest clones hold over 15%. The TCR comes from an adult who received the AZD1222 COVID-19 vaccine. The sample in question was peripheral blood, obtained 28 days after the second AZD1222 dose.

This CDR3 is CASSLAISGGASGANVLTF. In DNA form, the CDR3 reads TGTGCCAGCAGCTTAGCTATTAGCGGGGGGGCGTCTGGGGCCAACGTCCTGACTTTC. The chain combines TRBV7-8 with TRBJ2-6; TRBD2 aligns across 11 bases. Looked up from germline, CDR1 is SGHVS and CDR2 is FQNEAQ. This CDR3 spans 19 amino acids. The V segment lost 0 bases and the J segment 1 base; nucleotides outside the gene matches: 5.